This T cell receptor (beta chain) was recovered during a study of T cell responses to AZD1222 COVID-19 vaccine. The overall study: Pooling of second doses given at about 4 or about 12 weeks was done. Study results and limitations: The breadth and depth of Spike-specific TCRs increased once two AZD1222 doses had been given.

Produced via immunoSEQ multiplex PCR; TCRdb's table is partial and in-frame only. The sample records 150,000 or so clones, over 90% being singletons. Concerning this clone: Its specificity is not known.

The CDR3 spans 15 residues. V lost 7 bases to trimming and J lost 2 bases; unmatched junction nucleotides: 10. Germline values: CDR1 MNHEY, CDR2 SVGAGI. The V and J genes are TRBV6-5 and TRBJ1-2; TRBD1 matches 7 bases. This sequence originates from an adult in good health. This specimen was peripheral blood, taken on day 0 of AZD1222 vaccination. CDR3 nucleotides: TGTGCCAGCACCAGACAGACAGGGTCCAACTATGGCTACACCTTC. Its translation: CASTRQTGSNYGYTF.